This T cell receptor (beta chain) was captured in a study of naive and memory T cell subsets. Study-wide results and caveats: Clonotypes here are unpaired alpha or beta chain sequences.

On this clonotype itself: Its antigen is not identified.

J lost 2 bases, V lost 5 bases, and 5 bases had no gene match. Germline CDR1 KGHSH, CDR2 LQKENI. The CDR3 contains 15 residues. An equimolar mix of two oligonucleotides served as the beta constant-region primer for TRBC1 and TRBC2. TCRdb re-derived calls from the UMI-ligation and nested PCR reads in MiXCR, one entry per CDR3 protein. Of 100,000 or so distinct CDR3 sequences in the sample, roughly 7% were seen once. This receptor was taken from a human donor in good health. The sample comprised central memory CD4+ T cells from blood. This chain connects TRBV18 to TRBJ1-5; 8 positions agree with TRBD1. The CDR3 loop is CASSTGGDGNQPQHF. Written as DNA, the CDR3 is TGTGCCAGCTCAACAGGGGGGGATGGCAATCAGCCCCAGCATTTT.